The 9 T cell receptor beta chains reported below all come from one sample, sequenced in a study of T cells in Graves' hyperthyroidism and ophthalmopathy. Template material for amplifying TCR beta CDR3 regions consisted of RNA transcripts. A first-round RT-PCR of the TCR CDR3 used the HTBI primer set. TCRdb re-analysed the multiplex PCR reads in MiXCR, keeping a single row per CDR3 protein. The sample consists of about 24,000 distinct CDR3 sequences, about 49% of them appearing once. The specimen was blood. The receptors here all came from a woman in her thirties or forties with Graves' hyperthyroidism that later progressed to Graves' ophthalmopathy.

This clonotype was detected a few times. V is TRBV7-1 and J is TRBJ2-1; 9 bases are shared with TRBD2. TRBV7-1 is an open reading frame whose function is uncertain. This CDR3 region has 16 residues. With V trimmed by 5 bases and J by 7 bases, 12 bases remained unmatched. The CDR3 loop reads CASSPIAGAISNEQFF. The CDR3 DNA reads TGTGCCAGCAGCCCCATAGCGGGAGCCATTAGTAATGAGCAGTTCTTC.

This chain uses TRBV5-4 with TRBJ1-1; perhaps TRBD1 as D (6 bases). The V and J ends lost 3 bases and 5 bases respectively, with 17 bases between them. The length of the CDR3 is 15 residues. The germline gives CDR1 SGHNT, CDR2 YYREEE (reference sequence). For the CDR3, the DNA is TGTGCCAGCAGCTGGGCCGGGGGCTTTTGGACTGAAGCTTTCTTT. Its translation is CASSWAGGFWTEAFF.

The chain employs TRBV5-1 and TRBJ2-5, with 8 bases identical to TRBD1. CDR3 length: 15 residues. Germline CDR1 and CDR2: SGHRS and YFSETQ. After removal of 3 bases from V and 2 bases from J, the junction contained 6 bases not matched to a gene. CDR3 sequence: CASSSDRVGQETQYF. Here the CDR3 DNA reads TGCGCCAGCAGCTCGGACAGGGTTGGGCAAGAGACCCAGTACTTC.

This chain uses TRBV5-1 with TRBJ2-7, with 8 bases aligning to TRBD2. CDR3 length: 14 residues. Germline CDR1 and CDR2: SGHRS and YFSETQ. V was clipped by 1 base and J by 1 base; unmatched bases: 1. For the CDR3, the DNA is TGCGCCAGCAGCTTGTTAGCGGGATCCTACGAGCAGTACTTC. It is translated as CASSLLAGSYEQYF.

The chain employs TRBV2 and TRBJ2-3; D unclear. Germline V gene lookup returns CDR1 SNHLY and CDR2 FYNNEI. V lost 2 bases and J 2 bases, leaving 11 bases between the germline ends. CDR3 length equals 15 residues. The CDR3 sequence: CASSETEGYTDTQYF. CDR3 sequence (DNA): TGTGCCAGCAGTGAAACAGAAGGGTACACAGATACGCAGTATTTT.

The V gene is TRBV5-1, the J gene TRBJ2-1; D unclear. Trimming took 3 bases from V and 6 from J, leaving 16 bases between them. CDR1 SGHRS and CDR2 YFSETQ come from the germline V gene. The CDR3 totals 15 residues. For the CDR3, the DNA is TGCGCCAGCAGCTCCTTACCCGCGACGGGCAATGAGCAGTTCTTC. Amino acids: CASSSLPATGNEQFF.

This clonotype was detected many times. The genes are TRBV11-3 and TRBJ2-3; D is perhaps TRBD2 (6 bases). This CDR3 has 14 residues. The V end lost 5 bases, the J end lost 2 bases, and 11 bases lay between the germline ends. The germline CDR1 and CDR2 sequences are SGHNT and YENEEA. CDR3 coding DNA: TGTGCCAGCAGCGAAGGAGGGGACACAGATACGCAGTATTTT. It specifies CASSEGGDTDTQYF.

This rearrangement joins TRBV20-1 to TRBJ2-5; 8 bases are a match to TRBD2. The CDR3 spans 14 residues. Germline CDR1 is DFQATT and CDR2 is SNEGSKA (reference sequence). Trimming at V came to 3 bases and at J to 2 bases, leaving 5 bases not matched to a gene. This chain's CDR3 is CSARRSSGQETQYF. In DNA, the CDR3 is TGCAGTGCTAGGAGGTCTAGCGGGCAAGAGACCCAGTACTTC.

The rearrangement uses TRBV20-1 and TRBJ1-2; tentatively, D is TRBD1 (6 bases). Trimming shortened V by 5 bases and J by 1 base, and 14 bases separated the two germline ends. Looked up from germline, CDR1 is DFQATT and CDR2 is SNEGSKA (reference sequence). The CDR3 spans 14 residues. The CDR3 reads CSAGATGVNYGYTF. In DNA, the CDR3 is TGCAGTGCTGGGGCGACAGGAGTTAACTATGGCTACACCTTC.